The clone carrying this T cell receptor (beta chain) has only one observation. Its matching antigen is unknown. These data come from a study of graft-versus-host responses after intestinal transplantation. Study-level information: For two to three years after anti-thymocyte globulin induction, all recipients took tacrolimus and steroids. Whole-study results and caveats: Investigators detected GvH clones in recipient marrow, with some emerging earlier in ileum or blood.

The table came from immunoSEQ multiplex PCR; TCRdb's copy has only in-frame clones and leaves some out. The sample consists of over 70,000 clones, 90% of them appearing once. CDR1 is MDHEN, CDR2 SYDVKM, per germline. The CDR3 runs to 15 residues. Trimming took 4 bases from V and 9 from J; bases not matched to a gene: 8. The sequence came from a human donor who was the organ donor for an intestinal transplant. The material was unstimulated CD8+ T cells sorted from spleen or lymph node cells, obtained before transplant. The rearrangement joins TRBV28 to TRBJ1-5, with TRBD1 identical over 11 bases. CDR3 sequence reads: CASSYTSGTGGPQHF. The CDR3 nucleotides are TGTGCCAGCAGTTACACCTCCGGGACAGGGGGGCCCCAGCATTTT.